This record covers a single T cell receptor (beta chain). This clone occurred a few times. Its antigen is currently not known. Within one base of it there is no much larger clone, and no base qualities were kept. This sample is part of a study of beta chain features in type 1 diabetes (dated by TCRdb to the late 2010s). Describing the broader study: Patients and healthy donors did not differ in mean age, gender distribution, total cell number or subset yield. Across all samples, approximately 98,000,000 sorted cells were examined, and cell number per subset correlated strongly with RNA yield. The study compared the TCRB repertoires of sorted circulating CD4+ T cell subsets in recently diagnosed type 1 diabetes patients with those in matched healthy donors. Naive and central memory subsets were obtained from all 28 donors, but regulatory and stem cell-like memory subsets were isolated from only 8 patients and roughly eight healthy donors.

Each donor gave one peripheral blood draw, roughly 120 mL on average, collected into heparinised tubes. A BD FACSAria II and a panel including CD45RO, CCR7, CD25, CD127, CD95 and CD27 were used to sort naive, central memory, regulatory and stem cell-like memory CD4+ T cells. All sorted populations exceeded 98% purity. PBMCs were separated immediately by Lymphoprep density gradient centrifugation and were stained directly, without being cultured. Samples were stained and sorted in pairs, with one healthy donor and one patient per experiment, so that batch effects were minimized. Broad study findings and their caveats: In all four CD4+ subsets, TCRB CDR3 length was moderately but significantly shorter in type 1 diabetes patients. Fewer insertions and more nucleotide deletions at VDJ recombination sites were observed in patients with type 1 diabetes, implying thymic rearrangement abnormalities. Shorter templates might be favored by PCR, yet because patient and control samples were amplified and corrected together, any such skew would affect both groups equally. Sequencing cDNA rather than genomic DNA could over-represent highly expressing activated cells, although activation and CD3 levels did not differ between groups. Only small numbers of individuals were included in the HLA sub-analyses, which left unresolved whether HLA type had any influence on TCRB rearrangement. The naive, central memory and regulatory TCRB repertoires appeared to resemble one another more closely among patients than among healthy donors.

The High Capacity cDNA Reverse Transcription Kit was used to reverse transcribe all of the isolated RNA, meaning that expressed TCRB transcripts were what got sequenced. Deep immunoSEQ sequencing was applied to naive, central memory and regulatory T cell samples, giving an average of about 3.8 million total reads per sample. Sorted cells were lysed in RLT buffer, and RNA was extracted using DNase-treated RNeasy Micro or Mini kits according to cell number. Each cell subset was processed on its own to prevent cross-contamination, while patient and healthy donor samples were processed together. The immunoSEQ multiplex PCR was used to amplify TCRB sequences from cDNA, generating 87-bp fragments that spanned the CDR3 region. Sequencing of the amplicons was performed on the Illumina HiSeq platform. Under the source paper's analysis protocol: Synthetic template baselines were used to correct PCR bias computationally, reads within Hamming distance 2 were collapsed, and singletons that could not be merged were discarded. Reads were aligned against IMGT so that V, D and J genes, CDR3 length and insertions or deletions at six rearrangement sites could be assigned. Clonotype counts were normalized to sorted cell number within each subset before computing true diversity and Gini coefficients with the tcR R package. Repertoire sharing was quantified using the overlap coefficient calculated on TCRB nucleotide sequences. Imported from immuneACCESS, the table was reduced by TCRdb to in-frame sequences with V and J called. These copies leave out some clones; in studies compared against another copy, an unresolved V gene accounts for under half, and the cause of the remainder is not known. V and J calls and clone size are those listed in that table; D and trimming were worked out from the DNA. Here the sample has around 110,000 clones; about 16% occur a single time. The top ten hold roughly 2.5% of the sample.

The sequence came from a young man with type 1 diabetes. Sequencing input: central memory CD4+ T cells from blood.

The CDR3: CSVSGNGDTQYF. The DNA sequence is as follows: TGCAGCGTTTCTGGGAACGGGGATACGCAGTATTTT. The sequence links TRBV29-1 to TRBJ2-3; the D gene assignment is ambiguous. The CDR3 spans 12 residues, from the cysteine through the phenylalanine. Just CDR3 DNA is preserved here, 36 bases in frame from base 1. The germline V gene encodes CDR1 SQVTM and CDR2 ANQGSEA. V is shortened by 5 bases, J by 6 bases, and the region joining them spans 12 bases.